The 22 T cell receptor beta chains listed next were all sequenced from one sample in a study of PD-L1 blockade in urothelial cancer. Sequenced by immunoSEQ multiplex PCR; TCRdb stores in-frame clones only, minus some. The table lists roughly 87,000 clones, about 90% of them singletons. The input for sequencing was PBMCs, taken around atezolizumab (anti-PD-L1) treatment. The receptors stem from a woman between 65 and 79 years old with urothelial cancer.

In this sample, this clone turned up once. This chain links TRBV7-9 with TRBJ1-4; D possibly corresponds to TRBD1 (5 bases). The CDR3 covers 13 residues. The V end was cut by 3 bases, the J end by 4 bases, with 6 bases between. Looked up from germline, CDR1 is SEHNR and CDR2 is FQNEAQ (reference sequence). The CDR3 DNA follows: TGTGCCAGCAGCTTTAGGGGTAATGAAAAACTGTTTTTT. Translated, it gives CASSFRGNEKLFF.

The rearrangement links TRBV4-1 to TRBJ2-3; 7 bases are a match to TRBD2. Germline CDR1 is MGHRA and CDR2 is YSYEKL. The CDR3 has 16 residues. V lost 4 bases, J lost 3 bases, and 10 bases stayed unmatched. For the CDR3, the DNA is TGCGCCAGCAGCCTAGAGGGGAGGGGTGGAACAGATACGCAGTATTTT. The encoded protein is CASSLEGRGGTDTQYF.

The chain has TRBV7-2 and TRBJ2-1, with 10 positions matching TRBD2. Losses at the gene ends were 0 bases for V and 0 bases for J; bases not matched to a gene: 14. This CDR3 is built from 21 residues. Germline-derived CDR1 and CDR2 are SGHTA and FQGNSA. CDR3 loop: CASSLALLPSGGASSYNEQFF. CDR3 sequence (DNA): TGTGCCAGCAGCTTAGCCCTACTTCCCAGCGGGGGGGCTAGCTCCTACAATGAGCAGTTCTTC.

This chain connects TRBV4-1 to TRBJ2-3; 11 bases line up with TRBD2. The CDR3 length is 16 residues. Germline CDR1 reads MGHRA; CDR2 reads YSYEKL. The junction had 8 bases not matched to a gene; V was cut back by 4 bases and J by 5 bases. The CDR3 DNA is TGCGCCAGCAGCCTAGGACTAGCGGGTGAGATAGATACGCAGTATTTT. Amino acid sequence: CASSLGLAGEIDTQYF.

J is TRBJ1-2 and V is TRBV27; possibly TRBD1 for D (5 bases). This CDR3 is built from 13 residues. From germline, CDR1 is MNHEY and CDR2 SMNVEV (reference sequence). V lost 4 bases and J lost 8, with 14 bases in between. The CDR3 DNA sequence: TGTGCCAGCAGTTACGGGGGAGGGCTCGGCTACACCTTC. This encodes CASSYGGGLGYTF.

V and J are TRBV6-1 and TRBJ2-3, with TRBD1 as a possible D gene (6 bases). Germline V gives CDR1 MNHNS, CDR2 SASEGT. V was trimmed by 6 bases and J by 3 bases, leaving 16 bases between them. The CDR3 is made up of 15 amino acids. In DNA form, the CDR3 reads TGTGCCAGCAGCTTCAACCCAGGGGTGACAGATACGCAGTATTTT. Translation: CASSFNPGVTDTQYF.

The chain's CDR3 is CASSPARDYEQYF. As DNA, the CDR3 is TGTGCCAGCTCACCAGCCAGGGATTACGAGCAGTACTTC. The chain couples TRBV18 to TRBJ2-7; tentatively, D is TRBD1 (5 bases). The CDR3 sequence is 13 residues long. Trimming cost V 2 bases and J 4 bases, with 9 bases left between them. Germline V gene sequence: CDR1 KGHSH, CDR2 LQKENI.

The chain links TRBV6-1 to TRBJ1-6; D not certain. Germline CDR1 reads MNHNS; CDR2 reads SASEGT. This CDR3 has 15 amino acids. V was trimmed by 3 bases and J by 9 bases, leaving 15 bases between them. The CDR3 DNA reads as TGTGCCAGCAGTGACTCTCGGGAAGGTTCTTCACCCCTCCACTTT. Protein sequence: CASSDSREGSSPLHF.

The rearrangement joins TRBV27 to TRBJ2-1; D is possibly TRBD2 (6 bases). CDR3 length equals 15 residues. Germline CDR1 reads MNHEY; CDR2 reads SMNVEV (reference sequence). V was trimmed by 5 bases and J by 3 bases, leaving 14 bases between them. The CDR3 sequence: CASSAGLRNYNEQFF. CDR3 nucleotide sequence: TGTGCCAGCAGTGCGGGACTGCGAAACTACAATGAGCAGTTCTTC.

This clone has only a few counts. This sequence joins TRBV19 and TRBJ2-7; maybe TRBD1 (6 bases). Looked up from germline, CDR1 is LNHDA and CDR2 is SQIVND (reference sequence). V lost 8 bases to trimming and J lost 1 base, with 27 bases between them. The CDR3 length is 18 residues. The CDR3 sequence: CASDPRGIGQHHSYEQYF. In nucleotides, the CDR3 is TGTGCCAGTGACCCCAGGGGTATCGGACAGCACCATTCCTACGAGCAGTACTTC.

The gene calls are TRBV5-1 and TRBJ2-1, with 7 bases identical to TRBD1. Germline assignment: CDR1 SGHRS and CDR2 YFSETQ. The CDR3 runs 15 residues. The junction had 9 bases not matched to a gene; V was cut back by 3 bases and J by 6 bases. The CDR3 nucleotides read TGCGCCAGCAGCTGGGGACAGCCGAGCACCAATGAGCAGTTCTTC. Protein sequence: CASSWGQPSTNEQFF. The variable domain in full, with the rest retrieved from reference TRBV5-1 and TRBJ2-1, is KAGVTQTPRYLIKTRGQQVTLSCSPISGHRSVSWYQQTPGQGLQFLFEYFSETQRNKGNFPGRFSGRQFSNSRSEMNVSTLELGDSALYLCASSWGQPSTNEQFFGPGTRLTVL.

The chain uses TRBV7-9 and TRBJ2-1; the D is unclear. V lost 8 bases and J 6 bases, leaving 8 bases between the germline ends. The CDR3 totals 11 residues. Germline lookup yields CDR1 SEHNR and CDR2 FQNEAQ (reference sequence). DNA of the CDR3: TGTGCCAGCGGGCAACCCAATGAGCAGTTCTTC. This encodes CASGQPNEQFF.

CDR3 bases: TGTGCCAGCAGTGAAGCGCCGGGGGTTCGGGCTTTCTTT. It is translated as CASSEAPGVRAFF. The chain employs TRBV6-1 and TRBJ1-1; perhaps TRBD1 as D (5 bases). The CDR3 has 13 amino acids. The V end lost 0 bases, the J end lost 11 bases, and 13 bases lay between the germline ends. Germline CDR1 MNHNS, CDR2 SASEGT.

The chain has TRBV7-9 and TRBJ2-2, with TRBD2 as a possible D gene (6 bases). The V gene's germline CDR1 is SEHNR and CDR2 FQNEAQ (reference sequence). The ends were cut back, 7 bases at V and 3 bases at J, with 12 bases in the middle. CDR3 length: 14 residues. The CDR3 bases are TGTGCCAGCACCCAATGGGGGGACACCGGGGAGCTGTTTTTT. Translated: CASTQWGDTGELFF.

CDR3 amino acids: CATTGGHGANVLTF. Written as DNA, the CDR3 is TGTGCCACCACGGGGGGGCATGGGGCCAACGTCCTGACTTTC. V and J are TRBV19 and TRBJ2-6, with 8 bases lining up with TRBD2. Germline V gene data show CDR1 as LNHDA and CDR2 as SQIVND (reference sequence). The CDR3 has 14 amino acids. V lost 10 bases, J lost 3 bases, and 5 bases stayed unmatched.

CDR3 loop: CASSLGQGARNEQFF. For the CDR3, the DNA is TGCGCCAGCAGCTTAGGACAGGGGGCGCGGAATGAGCAGTTCTTC. The rearrangement joins TRBV5-1 to TRBJ2-1; the match to TRBD1 covers 11 bases. The J segment lost 7 bases and the V segment lost 2 bases, leaving 5 bases of the junction unmatched. Germline V gene sequence: CDR1 SGHRS, CDR2 YFSETQ. The CDR3 is 15 amino acids.

V gene TRBV19 combines with J gene TRBJ2-1, with D possibly matching TRBD1 (6 bases). The CDR3 is 15 residues long. The V end was cut by 4 bases, the J end by 0 bases, with 10 bases between. Germline CDR1 LNHDA, CDR2 SQIVND (reference sequence). CDR3 sequence (DNA): TGTGCCAGTAGTAAAACAGGGAGCTCCTACAATGAGCAGTTCTTC. It encodes CASSKTGSSYNEQFF.

This sequence joins TRBV14 and TRBJ1-2; 7 bases are a match to TRBD1. CDR3 size: 16 residues. The germline gives CDR1 SGHDN, CDR2 FVKESK. The V and J ends lost 1 base and 2 bases, in that order; junction bases with no gene match: 7. This CDR3 reads CASSQGQLQGNYGYTF. The CDR3 DNA reads as TGTGCCAGCAGCCAAGGACAACTACAGGGGAACTATGGCTACACCTTC.

The CDR3 DNA is TGTGCCAGTAGTATGGGACTAGTCGGGGGTGAGCAGTTCTTC. It is translated as CASSMGLVGGEQFF. The genes are TRBV19 and TRBJ2-1; the match to TRBD2 covers 8 bases. Germline CDR1 and CDR2: LNHDA and SQIVND (reference sequence). The ends lost 3 bases at V and 9 bases at J; junction bases unmatched: 7. The CDR3 has 14 residues.

The chain links TRBV29-1 to TRBJ2-1, with 10 positions matching TRBD1. This CDR3 spans 15 amino acids. Germline CDR1 SQVTM, CDR2 ANQGSEA. The J segment lost 7 bases and the V segment lost 0 bases, leaving 6 bases of the junction unmatched. In DNA, the CDR3 is TGCAGCGTTGAAGATCGTGGACAGGGGGAGAATGAGCAGTTCTTC. Its protein is CSVEDRGQGENEQFF.

The rearrangement uses TRBV6-1 and TRBJ2-7; TRBD1 agrees at 7 bases. V dropped 7 bases and J dropped 0; count of bases not matched to a gene: 9. Germline CDR1 MNHNS, CDR2 SASEGT. The CDR3 is 15 amino acids. This CDR3 is CASTAGTANSYEQYF. The CDR3 DNA is TGTGCCAGCACCGCCGGGACAGCAAACTCCTACGAGCAGTACTTC.

The gene calls are TRBV10-1 and TRBJ2-3; 8 nucleotides match TRBD2. The CDR3 totals 14 residues. Germline lookup yields CDR1 WNHNN and CDR2 SYGVQD (reference sequence). Trimming removed 5 bases from V and 4 bases from J; junction bases left unmatched: 5. CDR3 in amino acids: CASSRAGEADTQYF. The CDR3 DNA is TGCGCCAGCAGTCGAGCGGGAGAGGCAGATACGCAGTATTTT.